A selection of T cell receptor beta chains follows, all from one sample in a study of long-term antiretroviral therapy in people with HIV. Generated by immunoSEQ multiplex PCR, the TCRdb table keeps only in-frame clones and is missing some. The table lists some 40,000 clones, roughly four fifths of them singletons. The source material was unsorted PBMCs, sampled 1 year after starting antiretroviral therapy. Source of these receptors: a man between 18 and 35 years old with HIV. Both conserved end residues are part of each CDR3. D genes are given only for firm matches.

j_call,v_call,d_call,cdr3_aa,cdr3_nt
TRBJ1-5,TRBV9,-,CASSVEPWSNQPQHF,TGTGCCAGCAGCGTAGAACCGTGGAGCAATCAGCCCCAGCATTTT
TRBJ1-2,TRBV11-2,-,CASEGYYGYTF,TGTGCCAGCGAAGGGTACTATGGCTACACCTTC
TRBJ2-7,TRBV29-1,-,CSVEEQGYEQYF,TGCAGCGTTGAGGAACAAGGGTACGAGCAGTACTTC
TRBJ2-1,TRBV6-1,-,CASSAQSRTSSYNEQFF,TGTGCCAGCAGTGCACAGTCTAGAACTAGCTCCTACAATGAGCAGTTCTTC
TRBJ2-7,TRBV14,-,CASSQGGSEQYF,TGTGCCAGCAGCCAAGGGGGGAGCGAGCAGTACTTC
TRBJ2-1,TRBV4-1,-,CASGPLAITNEQFF,TGCGCCAGCGGACCCTTGGCCATCACCAATGAGCAGTTCTTC
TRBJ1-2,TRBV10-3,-,CAITPGLLPGGYTF,TGTGCCATCACCCCCGGCCTTCTCCCTGGGGGCTACACCTTC
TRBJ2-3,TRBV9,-,CASSVVWGDTQYF,TGTGCCAGCAGCGTAGTATGGGGGGATACGCAGTATTTT
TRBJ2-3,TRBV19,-,CASSNPWGGDTQYF,TGTGCCAGTAGTAACCCTTGGGGCGGAGATACGCAGTATTTT
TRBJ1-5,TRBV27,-,CASRLYSNQPQHF,TGTGCCAGCAGACTCTATAGCAATCAGCCCCAGCATTTT
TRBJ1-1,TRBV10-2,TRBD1,CASTIDRGNTEAFF,TGCGCCAGCACCATAGACAGGGGAAACACTGAAGCTTTCTTT
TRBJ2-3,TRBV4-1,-,CASSQAVRGRMDTQYF,TGCGCCAGCAGCCAAGCTGTTAGGGGGAGAATGGATACGCAGTATTTT
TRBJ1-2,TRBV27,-,CASSFLSGINGYTF,TGTGCCAGCAGTTTCCTTTCAGGGATTAATGGCTACACCTTC
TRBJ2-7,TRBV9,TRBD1,CASSVGGTGTYEQYF,TGTGCCAGCAGCGTAGGGGGGACAGGCACCTACGAGCAGTACTTC
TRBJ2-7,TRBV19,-,CASSRKREVDKAYEQYF,TGTGCCAGTAGTCGGAAAAGGGAAGTGGACAAAGCCTACGAGCAGTACTTC
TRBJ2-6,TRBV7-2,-,CASTAYGGANVLTF,TGTGCCAGCACCGCTTACGGGGGGGCCAACGTCCTGACTTTC
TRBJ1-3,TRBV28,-,CASSFAGGFGNTIYF,TGTGCCAGCAGTTTTGCGGGGGGCTTCGGAAACACCATATATTTT